The rows below give T cell receptor beta chains drawn from one sample of a study of beta chain features in type 1 diabetes. Some clones are missing from TCRdb's copy, which holds only in-frame ones; the method was immunoSEQ multiplex PCR. The profile shows under 550,000 clones, approximately 10% of them singletons. The sequencing input was naive CD4+ T cells from blood. These receptors were obtained from a woman under 30 in good health. Each CDR3 is given with its conserved first and last residue. D genes are given only for firm matches. The size of a clone is reported for some rows only, either as once, few or many, or as a class for expanded clones.

J gene | D gene | V gene | clone size | CDR3 DNA | CDR3 protein
TRBJ1-4 | NA | TRBV23-1 | few | TGCGCCAGCAGTCTGGCAGATGTGGCTAATGAAAAACTGTTTTTT | CASSLADVANEKLFF
TRBJ2-7 | NA | TRBV21-1 | NA | TGTGCCAGCAGCAACCAACCGGGACTAGCGGAACACTCCTACGAGCAGTACTTC | CASSNQPGLAEHSYEQYF
TRBJ2-7 | NA | TRBV27 | NA | TGTGCCAGCAGCCAAGGGGGATGGGAGGGCCCCTACGAGCAGTACTTC | CASSQGGWEGPYEQYF
TRBJ2-1 | TRBD2 | TRBV7-9 | NA | TGTGCCAGCAGCATCGGGACTAGCGGAGCGAATGAGCAGTTCTTC | CASSIGTSGANEQFF
TRBJ2-3 | TRBD2 | TRBV7-7 | NA | TGTGCTAGCAGCTTTCCAGCGGGAGACACAGATACGCAGTATTTT | CASSFPAGDTDTQYF
TRBJ2-7 | NA | TRBV30 | few | TGTGCCTGGAGTGTTGGGGGTCCCTACGAGCAGTACTTC | CAWSVGGPYEQYF
TRBJ1-2 | NA | TRBV30 | NA | TGTGCCTGGAGTGTACAGACCTATGGCTACACCTTC | CAWSVQTYGYTF
TRBJ2-5 | NA | TRBV7-2 | few | TGTGCCAGCAGCTCGACAGGTTGGGGCGAGACCCAGTACTTC | CASSSTGWGETQYF
TRBJ2-2 | TRBD1 | TRBV7-2 | NA | TGTGCCAGCAGCCGCACAGGGGGCATAACCGGGGAGCTGTTTTTT | CASSRTGGITGELFF
TRBJ2-5 | NA | TRBV6-6 | NA | TGTGCCAGCAGTCTCCTGGAAGAGACCCAGTACTTC | CASSLLEETQYF
TRBJ2-1 | NA | TRBV18 | NA | TGTGCCAGCTCACCACGAGGTGCGTCTAGCTCCTACAATGAGCAGTTCTTC | CASSPRGASSSYNEQFF
TRBJ2-3 | NA | TRBV7-9 | NA | TGTGCCGGCACACTGCAAGGGAAAGCGGCCAACTCGAGGGGAGATACGCAGTATTTT | CAGTLQGKAANSRGDTQYF